The 11 T cell receptor beta chains below were found in one sample sequenced in a study of shared clonotypes between healthy human individuals. The data were produced by immunoSEQ multiplex PCR, yet TCRdb's version contains in-frame clones alone and is incomplete. Of 150,000 to 200,000 clones listed, approximately 60% are singletons. The sample was memory CD4+ T cells sorted from blood. The subset here: CD45RA-negative fraction. These receptors were obtained from a man aged 25-40 years in good health.

The chain employs TRBV7-2 and TRBJ2-1, with D maybe TRBD2 (6 bases). Between the trimmed V and J ends, which lost 7 bases and 3 bases, there was a span of 10 bases. Germline CDR1 is SGHTA and CDR2 is FQGNSA. The CDR3 extends over 13 amino acids. In DNA, the CDR3 is TGTGCCAGCACCCGGACTAACTACAATGAGCAGTTCTTC. Residues: CASTRTNYNEQFF.

This clone turned up a few times. The V call is TRBV7-3, the J call TRBJ2-5; D remains ambiguous. The CDR3 extends over 13 amino acids. V was cut by 5 bases and J by 7 bases, with 14 bases left in between. Germline loops: CDR1 SGHTA, CDR2 FQGTGA. Here the CDR3 reads CASSPIARSTQYF. CDR3 DNA: TGTGCCAGCAGCCCCATCGCCCGATCGACCCAGTACTTC.

The chain couples TRBV5-6 to TRBJ2-3, with 15 bases fitting TRBD2. J gave up 5 bases and V 4 bases, and 14 bases lay outside the gene matches. This CDR3 contains 19 residues. CDR1 SGHDT and CDR2 YYEEEE come from the germline V gene. CDR3 sequence: CASSPSWTSGRGLVDTQYF. The DNA for the CDR3 is TGTGCCAGCAGCCCCTCCTGGACTAGCGGGAGGGGGTTAGTAGATACGCAGTATTTT.

J is TRBJ2-3 and V is TRBV29-1; 12 nucleotides agree with TRBD1. The CDR3 has 16 amino acids. Germline V lookup: CDR1 SQVTM, CDR2 ANQGSEA. The junction had 7 bases not matched to a gene; V was cut back by 6 bases and J by 0 bases. CDR3 DNA sequence: TGCAGCGTCACCGGGACAGGGGGCTCTAGCACAGATACGCAGTATTTT. It specifies CSVTGTGGSSTDTQYF.

J is TRBJ1-4 and V is TRBV5-4; no reliable D call. CDR3 length: 15 residues. Trimming stripped 4 bases from V and 10 bases from J, with 20 bases between. Germline loops: CDR1 SGHNT, CDR2 YYREEE (reference sequence). DNA of the CDR3: TGTGCCAGCAGCCCAAGTCGGGGAAGCGTCGGAAAACTGTTTTTT. It is translated as CASSPSRGSVGKLFF.

The V call is TRBV28, the J call TRBJ2-1; 12 bases are a match to TRBD2. Germline loops: CDR1 MDHEN, CDR2 SYDVKM. The CDR3 contains 14 residues. The V segment lost 6 bases and the J segment 8 bases; nucleotides outside the gene matches: 5. The CDR3 region has the DNA TGTGCCAGCAGGCTAGCGGGAGGGAGAGATGAGCAGTTCTTC. This codes for CASRLAGGRDEQFF.

The chain joins TRBV27 to TRBJ2-5, with no clear D. The CDR3 extends over 13 amino acids. The germline V and J ends were trimmed by 6 bases and 5 bases, with 13 bases remaining between them. CDR1 MNHEY and CDR2 SMNVEV come from the germline V gene (reference sequence). CDR3 in amino acids: CASSLSRWETQYF. CDR3 nucleotides: TGTGCCAGCAGCCTGAGTAGATGGGAGACCCAGTACTTC.

The chain employs TRBV10-1 and TRBJ2-1; D gene unclear. CDR1 and CDR2 from the germline V gene are WNHNN and SYGVQD (reference sequence). V gave up 2 bases and J gave up 7 bases, with 12 bases separating them. The CDR3 is made up of 14 amino acids. CDR3 DNA: TGCGCCAGCAGTGAGATCCTGGGTAGGAATGAGCAGTTCTTC. Amino acid sequence: CASSEILGRNEQFF.

V is TRBV5-4 and J is TRBJ2-2; perhaps D is TRBD1 or TRBD2 (6 bases each). Germline V gene lookup returns CDR1 SGHNT and CDR2 YYREEE (reference sequence). The CDR3 is 15 amino acids. Trimming cost V 4 bases and J 6 bases, with 16 bases left between them. CDR3 bases: TGTGCCAGCAGCCCCGGCGGGACACCGGCCGGGGAGCTGTTTTTT. It translates to CASSPGGTPAGELFF.

This clone appeared once. This chain joins TRBV5-6 and TRBJ2-3; no clear D gene. Germline CDR1 reads SGHDT; CDR2 reads YYEEEE. V was shortened by 1 base and J by 5 bases, with 5 bases between the two germline ends. There are 12 residues in the CDR3. CDR3 in DNA: TGTGCCAGCAGCTTGTTTGGAGATACGCAGTATTTT. It codes for CASSLFGDTQYF.

The rearrangement links TRBV5-4 to TRBJ2-3; 8 bases align to TRBD2. This CDR3 region has 16 residues. V shed 4 bases, J shed 4 bases, and the junction held 11 bases outside the gene matches. The V gene's germline CDR1 is SGHNT and CDR2 YYREEE (reference sequence). CDR3 in DNA: TGTGCCAGCAGCCCTGGACAGACTAGCGACTCAGATACGCAGTATTTT. Its protein is CASSPGQTSDSDTQYF.